The entry that follows covers one T cell receptor (beta chain) sequence. Its antigen is unknown. Only in-frame clones appear in the TCRdb table, and some are missing; sequencing was by immunoSEQ multiplex PCR. The sample gives some 160,000 clones, 88% of which show up once; around 5.5% is in the top ten. The CDR3 runs to 14 residues. Germline CDR1 and CDR2: MDHEN and SYDVKM. Trimming took 4 bases from V and 7 from J, leaving 11 bases between them. This sample is drawn from a study of T cell responses to AZD1222 COVID-19 vaccine. Study-wide background: Second-dose groups at about 4 or about 12 weeks were pooled. The study, taken as a whole, reports: Spike-specific TCR breadth and depth rose after two AZD1222 doses. Repertoires were collected only later (after the peak T cell response had occurred). Most donors were white British and more were female, and clonal diversity was possibly underestimated.

The sequence was obtained from an adult in good health. The sequences come from peripheral blood, collected on day 0 of AZD1222 vaccination. The chain is built from TRBV28 and TRBJ1-6; D is possibly TRBD1 (5 bases). CDR3 region: CASSYPRTNSPLHF. DNA of the CDR3: TGTGCCAGCAGTTACCCTCGGACAAATTCACCCCTCCACTTT. Complete variable domain (other parts from reference TRBV28 and TRBJ1-6): DVKVTQSSRYLVKRTGEKVFLECVQDMDHENMFWYRQDPGLGLRLIYFSYDVKMKEKGDIPEGYSVSREKKERFSLILESASTNQTSMYLCASSYPRTNSPLHFGNGTRLTVT.